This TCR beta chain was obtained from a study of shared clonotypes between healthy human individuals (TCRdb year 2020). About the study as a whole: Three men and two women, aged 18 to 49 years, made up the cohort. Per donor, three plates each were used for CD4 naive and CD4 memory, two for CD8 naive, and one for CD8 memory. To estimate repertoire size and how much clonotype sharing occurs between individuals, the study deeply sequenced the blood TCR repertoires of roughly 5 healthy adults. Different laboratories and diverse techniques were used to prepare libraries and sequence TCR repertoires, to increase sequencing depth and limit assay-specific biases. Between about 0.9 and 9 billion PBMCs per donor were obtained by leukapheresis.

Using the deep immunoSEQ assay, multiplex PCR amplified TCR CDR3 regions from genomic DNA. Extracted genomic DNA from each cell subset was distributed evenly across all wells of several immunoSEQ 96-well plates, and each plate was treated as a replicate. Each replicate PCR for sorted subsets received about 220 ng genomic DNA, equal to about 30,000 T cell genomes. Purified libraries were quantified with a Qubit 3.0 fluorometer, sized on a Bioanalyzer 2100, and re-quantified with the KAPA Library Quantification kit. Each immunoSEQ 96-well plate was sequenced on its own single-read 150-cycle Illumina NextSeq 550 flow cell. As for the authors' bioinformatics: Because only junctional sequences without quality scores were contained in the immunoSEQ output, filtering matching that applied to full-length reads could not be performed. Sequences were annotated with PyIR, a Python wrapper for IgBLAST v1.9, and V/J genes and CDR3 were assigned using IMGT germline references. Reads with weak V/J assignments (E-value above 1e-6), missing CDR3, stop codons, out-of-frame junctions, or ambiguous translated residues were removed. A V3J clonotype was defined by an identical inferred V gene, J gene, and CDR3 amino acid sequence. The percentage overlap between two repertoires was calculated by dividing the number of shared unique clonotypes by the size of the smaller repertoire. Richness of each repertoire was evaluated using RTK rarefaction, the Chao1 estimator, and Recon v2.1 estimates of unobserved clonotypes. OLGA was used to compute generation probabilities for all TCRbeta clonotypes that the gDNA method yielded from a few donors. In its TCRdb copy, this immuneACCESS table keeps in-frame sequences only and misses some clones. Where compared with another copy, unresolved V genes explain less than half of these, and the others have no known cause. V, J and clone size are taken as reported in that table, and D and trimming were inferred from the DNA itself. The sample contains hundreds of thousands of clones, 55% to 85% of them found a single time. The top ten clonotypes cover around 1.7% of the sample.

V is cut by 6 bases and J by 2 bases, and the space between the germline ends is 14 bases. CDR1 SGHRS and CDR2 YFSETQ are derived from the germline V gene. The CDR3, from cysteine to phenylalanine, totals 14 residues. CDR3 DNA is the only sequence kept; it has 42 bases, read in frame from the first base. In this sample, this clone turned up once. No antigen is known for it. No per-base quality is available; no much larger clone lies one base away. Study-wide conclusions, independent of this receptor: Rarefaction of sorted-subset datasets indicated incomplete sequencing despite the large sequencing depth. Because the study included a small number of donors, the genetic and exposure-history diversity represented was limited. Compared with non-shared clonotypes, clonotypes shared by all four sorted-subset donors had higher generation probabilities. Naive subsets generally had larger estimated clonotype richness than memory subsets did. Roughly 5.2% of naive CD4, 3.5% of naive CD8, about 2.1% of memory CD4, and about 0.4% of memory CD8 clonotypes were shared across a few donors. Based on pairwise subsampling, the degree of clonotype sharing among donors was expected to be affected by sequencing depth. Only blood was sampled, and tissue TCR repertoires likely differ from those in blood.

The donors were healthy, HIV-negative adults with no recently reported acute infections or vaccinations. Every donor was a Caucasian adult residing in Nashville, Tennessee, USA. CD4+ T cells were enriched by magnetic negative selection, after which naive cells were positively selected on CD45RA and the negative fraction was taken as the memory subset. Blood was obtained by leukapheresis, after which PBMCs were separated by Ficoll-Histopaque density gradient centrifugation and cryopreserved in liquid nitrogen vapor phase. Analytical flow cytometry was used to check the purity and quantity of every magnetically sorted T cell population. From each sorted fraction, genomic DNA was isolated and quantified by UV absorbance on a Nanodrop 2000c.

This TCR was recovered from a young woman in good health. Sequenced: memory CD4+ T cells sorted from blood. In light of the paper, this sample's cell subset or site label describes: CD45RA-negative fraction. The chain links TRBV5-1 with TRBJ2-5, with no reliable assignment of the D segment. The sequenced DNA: TGCGCCAGCACAACCCGGCCAGCTCAAGAGACCCAGTACTTC. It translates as CASTTRPAQETQYF. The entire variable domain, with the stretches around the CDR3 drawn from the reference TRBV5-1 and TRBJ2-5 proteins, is KAGVTQTPRYLIKTRGQQVTLSCSPISGHRSVSWYQQTPGQGLQFLFEYFSETQRNKGNFPGRFSGRQFSNSRSEMNVSTLELGDSALYLCASTTRPAQETQYFGPGTRLLVL.